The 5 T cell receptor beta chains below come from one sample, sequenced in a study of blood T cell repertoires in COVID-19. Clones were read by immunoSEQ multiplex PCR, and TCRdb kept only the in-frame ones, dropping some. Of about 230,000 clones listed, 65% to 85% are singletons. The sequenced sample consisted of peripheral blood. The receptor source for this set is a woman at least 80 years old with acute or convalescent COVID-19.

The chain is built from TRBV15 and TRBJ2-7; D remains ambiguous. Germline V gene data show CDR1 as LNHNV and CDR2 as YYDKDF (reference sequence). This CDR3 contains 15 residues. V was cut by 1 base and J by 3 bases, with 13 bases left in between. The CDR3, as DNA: TGTGCCACCAGCAGAGCTGCAGGCCCGATCTACGAGCAGTACTTC. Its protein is CATSRAAGPIYEQYF.

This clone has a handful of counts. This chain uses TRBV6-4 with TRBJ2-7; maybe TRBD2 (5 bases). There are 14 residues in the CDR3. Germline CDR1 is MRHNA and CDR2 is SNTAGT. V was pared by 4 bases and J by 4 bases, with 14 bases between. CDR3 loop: CASSAGKIEYEQYF. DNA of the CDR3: TGTGCCAGCAGTGCGGGAAAGATAGAATACGAGCAGTACTTC.

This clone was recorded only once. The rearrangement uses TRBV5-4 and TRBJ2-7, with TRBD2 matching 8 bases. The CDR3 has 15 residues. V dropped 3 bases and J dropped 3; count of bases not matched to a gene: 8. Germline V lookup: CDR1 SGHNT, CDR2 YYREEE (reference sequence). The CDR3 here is CASSSAGVADYEQYF. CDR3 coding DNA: TGTGCCAGCAGCTCAGCGGGGGTCGCAGACTACGAGCAGTACTTC.

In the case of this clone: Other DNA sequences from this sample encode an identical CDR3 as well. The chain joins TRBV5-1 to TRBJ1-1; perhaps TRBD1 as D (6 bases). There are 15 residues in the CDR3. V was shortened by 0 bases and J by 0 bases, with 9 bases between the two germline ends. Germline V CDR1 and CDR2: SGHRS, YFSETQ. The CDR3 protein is CASSLGPGVNTEAFF. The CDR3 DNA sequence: TGCGCCAGCAGCTTGGGCCCAGGGGTGAACACTGAAGCTTTCTTT.

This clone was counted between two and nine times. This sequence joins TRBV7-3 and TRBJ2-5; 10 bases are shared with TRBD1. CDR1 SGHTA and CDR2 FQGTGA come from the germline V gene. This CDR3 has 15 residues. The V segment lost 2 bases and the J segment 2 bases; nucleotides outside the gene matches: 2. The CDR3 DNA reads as TGTGCCAGCAGCTTAGGGACAGGGGATCAAGAGACCCAGTACTTC. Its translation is CASSLGTGDQETQYF. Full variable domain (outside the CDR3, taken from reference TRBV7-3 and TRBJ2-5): GAGVSQTPSNKVTEKGKYVELRCDPISGHTALYWYRQSLGQGPEFLIYFQGTGAADDSGLPNDRFFAVRPEGSVSTLKIQRTERGDSAVYLCASSLGTGDQETQYFGPGTRLLVL.